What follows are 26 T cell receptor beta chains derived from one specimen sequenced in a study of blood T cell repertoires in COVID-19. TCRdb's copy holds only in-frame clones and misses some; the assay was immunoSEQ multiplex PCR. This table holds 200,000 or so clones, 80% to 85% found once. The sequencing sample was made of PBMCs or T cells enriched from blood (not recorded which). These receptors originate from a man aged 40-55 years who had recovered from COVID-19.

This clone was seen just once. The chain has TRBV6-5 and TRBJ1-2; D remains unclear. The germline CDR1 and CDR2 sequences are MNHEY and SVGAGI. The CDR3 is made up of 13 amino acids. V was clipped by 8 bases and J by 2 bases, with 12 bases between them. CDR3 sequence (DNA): TGTGCCAGCGTAAGGGAGACCAACTATGGCTACACCTTC. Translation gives CASVRETNYGYTF.

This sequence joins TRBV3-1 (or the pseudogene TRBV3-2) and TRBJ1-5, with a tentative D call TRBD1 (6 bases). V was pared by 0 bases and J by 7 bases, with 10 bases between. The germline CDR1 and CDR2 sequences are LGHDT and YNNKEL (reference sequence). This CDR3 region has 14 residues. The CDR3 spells CASSQEGGNQPQHF. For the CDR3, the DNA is TGTGCCAGCAGCCAAGAAGGGGGAAACCAGCCCCAGCATTTT.

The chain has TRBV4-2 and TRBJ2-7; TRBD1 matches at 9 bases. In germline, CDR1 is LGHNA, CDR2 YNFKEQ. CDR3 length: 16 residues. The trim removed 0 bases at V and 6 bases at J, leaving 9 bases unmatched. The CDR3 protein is CASSQDLGTGLPEQYF. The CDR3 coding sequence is TGTGCCAGCAGCCAAGATCTCGGGACAGGGCTGCCCGAGCAGTACTTC.

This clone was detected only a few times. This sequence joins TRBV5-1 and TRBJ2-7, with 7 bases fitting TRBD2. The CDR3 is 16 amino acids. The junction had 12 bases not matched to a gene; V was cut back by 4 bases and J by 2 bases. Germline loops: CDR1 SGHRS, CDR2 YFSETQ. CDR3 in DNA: TGCGCCAGCAGCCGCGGGTCGGGACTATTAACCTACGAGCAGTACTTC. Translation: CASSRGSGLLTYEQYF.

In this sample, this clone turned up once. DNA for the CDR3: TGTGCCAGCAGTCGGGCGGGAGAAAAACTGTTTTTT. Amino acid sequence: CASSRAGEKLFF. V is TRBV6-5 and J is TRBJ1-4; D call uncertain. Germline V gene sequence: CDR1 MNHEY, CDR2 SVGAGI. Trimming shortened V by 5 bases and J by 8 bases, and 9 bases separated the two germline ends. CDR3 length: 12 residues.

CDR3 residues: CASSLDSSGNTIYF. CDR3 coding DNA: TGTGCCAGCAGCCTAGACAGCTCTGGAAACACCATATATTTT. The V gene is TRBV3-1 (or the pseudogene TRBV3-2), the J gene TRBJ1-3, with D maybe TRBD1 (5 bases). CDR1 and CDR2 from the germline V gene are LGHDT and YNNKEL (reference sequence). V lost 4 bases to trimming and J lost 0 bases, with 7 bases between them. This CDR3 spans 14 amino acids.

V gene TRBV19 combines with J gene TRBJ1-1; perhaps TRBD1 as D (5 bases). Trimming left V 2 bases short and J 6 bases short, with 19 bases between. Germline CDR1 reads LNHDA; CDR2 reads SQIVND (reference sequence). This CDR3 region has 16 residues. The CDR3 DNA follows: TGTGCCAGTAGTATAAGACAGTCTCTTGTTTCGTCTGAAGCTTTCTTT. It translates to CASSIRQSLVSSEAFF.

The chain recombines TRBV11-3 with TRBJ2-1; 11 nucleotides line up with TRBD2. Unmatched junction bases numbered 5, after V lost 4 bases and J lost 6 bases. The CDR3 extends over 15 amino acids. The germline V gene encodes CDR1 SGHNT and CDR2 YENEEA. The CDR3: CASSYSGGAFNEQFF. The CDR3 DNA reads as TGTGCCAGCAGCTATAGCGGGGGGGCCTTCAATGAGCAGTTCTTC.

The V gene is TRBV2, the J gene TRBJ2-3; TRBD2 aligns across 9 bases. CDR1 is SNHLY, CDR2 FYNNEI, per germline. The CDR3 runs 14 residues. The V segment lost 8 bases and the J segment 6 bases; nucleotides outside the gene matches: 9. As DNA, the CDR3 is TGTGCCAGCTTGCCAGCGGGGGGCGGCGATACGCAGTATTTT. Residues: CASLPAGGGDTQYF.

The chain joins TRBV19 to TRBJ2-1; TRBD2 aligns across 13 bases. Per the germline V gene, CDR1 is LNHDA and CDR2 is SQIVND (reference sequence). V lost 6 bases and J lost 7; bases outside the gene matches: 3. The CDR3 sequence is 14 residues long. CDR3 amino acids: CASRLAGGRNEQFF. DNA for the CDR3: TGTGCCAGTAGACTAGCGGGGGGGCGGAATGAGCAGTTCTTC.

The CDR3 DNA follows: TGTGCCAGCAGTTTCCTCTCCGGGGTCGGGGCCAACGTCCTGACTTTC. It encodes CASSFLSGVGANVLTF. The chain links TRBV27 to TRBJ2-6; possibly TRBD2 for D (5 bases). Trimming left V 3 bases short and J 4 bases short, with 13 bases between. The CDR3 spans 16 residues. Germline V gene data show CDR1 as MNHEY and CDR2 as SMNVEV (reference sequence). Full variable domain (missing parts from reference TRBV27 and TRBJ2-6): EAQVTQNPRYLITVTGKKLTVTCSQNMNHEYMSWYRQDPGLGLRQIYYSMNVEVTDKGDVPEGYKVSRKEKRNFPLILESPSPNQTSLYFCASSFLSGVGANVLTFGAGSRLTVL.

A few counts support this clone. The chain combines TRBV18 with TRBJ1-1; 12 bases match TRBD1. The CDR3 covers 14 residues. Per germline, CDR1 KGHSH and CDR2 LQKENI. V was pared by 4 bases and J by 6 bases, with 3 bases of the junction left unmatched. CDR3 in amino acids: CASSRGQGASEAFF. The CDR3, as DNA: TGTGCCAGCTCACGGGGACAGGGGGCGTCTGAAGCTTTCTTT.

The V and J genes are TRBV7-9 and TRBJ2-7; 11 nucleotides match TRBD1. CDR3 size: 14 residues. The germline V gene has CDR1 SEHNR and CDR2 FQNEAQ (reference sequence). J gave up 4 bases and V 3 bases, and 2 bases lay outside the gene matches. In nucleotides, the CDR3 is TGTGCCAGCAGCTTTGGGGACAGGGGGTACGAGCAGTACTTC. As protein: CASSFGDRGYEQYF. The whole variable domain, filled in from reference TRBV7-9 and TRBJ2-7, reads DTGVSQNPRHKITKRGQNVTFRCDPISEHNRLYWYRQTLGQGPEFLTYFQNEAQLEKSRLLSDRFSAERPKGSFSTLEIQRTEQGDSAMYLCASSFGDRGYEQYFGPGTRLTVT.

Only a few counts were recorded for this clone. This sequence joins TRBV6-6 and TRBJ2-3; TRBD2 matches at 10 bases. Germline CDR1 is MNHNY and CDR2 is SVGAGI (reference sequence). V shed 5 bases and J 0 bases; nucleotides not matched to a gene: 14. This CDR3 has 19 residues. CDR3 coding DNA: TGTGCCAGCAGTCGCCTACTCCGGACTAGCGGAAAAAGCACAGATACGCAGTATTTT. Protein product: CASSRLLRTSGKSTDTQYF.

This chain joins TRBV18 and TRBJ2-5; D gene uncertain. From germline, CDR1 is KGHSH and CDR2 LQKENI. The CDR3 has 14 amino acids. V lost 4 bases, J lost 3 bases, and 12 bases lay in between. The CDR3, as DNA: TGTGCCAGCTCACTGCGTACGGTTGAAGAGACCCAGTACTTC. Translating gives CASSLRTVEETQYF. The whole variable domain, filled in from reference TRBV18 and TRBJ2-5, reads NAGVMQNPRHLVRRRGQEARLRCSPMKGHSHVYWYRQLPEEGLKFMVYLQKENIIDESGMPKERFSAEFPKEGPSILRIQQVVRGDSAAYFCASSLRTVEETQYFGPGTRLLVL.

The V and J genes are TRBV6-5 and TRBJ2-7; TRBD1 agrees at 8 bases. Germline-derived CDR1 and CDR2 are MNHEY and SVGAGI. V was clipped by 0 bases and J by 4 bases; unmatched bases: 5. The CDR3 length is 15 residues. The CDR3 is CASSYSLGQVYEQYF. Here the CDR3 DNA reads TGTGCCAGCAGTTACTCGCTGGGACAGGTTTACGAGCAGTACTTC.

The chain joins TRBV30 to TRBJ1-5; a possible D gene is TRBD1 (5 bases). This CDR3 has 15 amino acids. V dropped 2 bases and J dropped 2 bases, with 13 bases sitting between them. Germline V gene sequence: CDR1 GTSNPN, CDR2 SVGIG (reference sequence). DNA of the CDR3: TGTGCCTGGAGTTCGACAGCTTTTCGCAATCAGCCCCAGCATTTT. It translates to CAWSSTAFRNQPQHF. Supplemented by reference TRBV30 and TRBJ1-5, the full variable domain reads SQTIHQWPATLVQPVGSPLSLECTVEGTSNPNLYWYRQAAGRGLQLLFYSVGIGQISSEVPQNLSASRPQDRQFILSSKKLLLSDSGFYLCAWSSTAFRNQPQHFGDGTRLSIL.

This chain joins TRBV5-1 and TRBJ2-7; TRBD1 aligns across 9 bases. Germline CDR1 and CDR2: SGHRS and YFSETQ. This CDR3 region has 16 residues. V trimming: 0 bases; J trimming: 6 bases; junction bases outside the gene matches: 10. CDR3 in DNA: TGCGCCAGCAGCTTGGCTCCCCGGGACAGGGACGGCGAGCAGTACTTC. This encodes CASSLAPRDRDGEQYF.

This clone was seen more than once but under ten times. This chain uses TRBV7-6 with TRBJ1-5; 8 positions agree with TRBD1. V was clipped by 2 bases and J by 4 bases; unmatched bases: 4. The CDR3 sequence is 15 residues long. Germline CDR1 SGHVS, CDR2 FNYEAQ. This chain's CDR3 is CASSLTGGVNQPQHF. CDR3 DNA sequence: TGTGCCAGCAGCTTAACAGGGGGTGTGAATCAGCCCCAGCATTTT.

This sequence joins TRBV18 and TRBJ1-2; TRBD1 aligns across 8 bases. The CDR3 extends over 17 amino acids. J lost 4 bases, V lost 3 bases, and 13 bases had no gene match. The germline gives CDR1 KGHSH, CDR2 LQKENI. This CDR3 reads CASSPGTGSSVGYGYTF. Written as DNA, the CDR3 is TGTGCCAGCTCACCCGGGACAGGTTCCTCGGTGGGCTATGGCTACACCTTC. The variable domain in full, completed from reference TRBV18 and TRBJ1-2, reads NAGVMQNPRHLVRRRGQEARLRCSPMKGHSHVYWYRQLPEEGLKFMVYLQKENIIDESGMPKERFSAEFPKEGPSILRIQQVVRGDSAAYFCASSPGTGSSVGYGYTFGSGTRLTVV.

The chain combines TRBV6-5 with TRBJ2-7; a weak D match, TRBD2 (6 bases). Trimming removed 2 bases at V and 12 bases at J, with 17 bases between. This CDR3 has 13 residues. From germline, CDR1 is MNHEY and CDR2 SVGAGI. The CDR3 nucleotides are TGTGCCAGCAGTTACGGGGACCCCGGGAGAAGGTACTTC. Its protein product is CASSYGDPGRRYF.

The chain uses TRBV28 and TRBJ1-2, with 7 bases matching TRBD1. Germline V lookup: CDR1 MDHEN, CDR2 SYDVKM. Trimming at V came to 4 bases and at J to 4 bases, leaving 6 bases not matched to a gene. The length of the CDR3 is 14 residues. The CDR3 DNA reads TGTGCCAGCAGTTCCGGACAGGCGGTCTATGGCTACACCTTC. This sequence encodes CASSSGQAVYGYTF.

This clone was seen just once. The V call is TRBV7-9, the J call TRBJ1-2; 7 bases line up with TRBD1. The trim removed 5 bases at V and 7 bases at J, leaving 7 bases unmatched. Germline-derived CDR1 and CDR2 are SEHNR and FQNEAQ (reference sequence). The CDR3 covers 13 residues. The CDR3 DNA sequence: TGTGCCAGCAGCCTAGGAGGGGGCAGTGGCTACACCTTC. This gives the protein CASSLGGGSGYTF.

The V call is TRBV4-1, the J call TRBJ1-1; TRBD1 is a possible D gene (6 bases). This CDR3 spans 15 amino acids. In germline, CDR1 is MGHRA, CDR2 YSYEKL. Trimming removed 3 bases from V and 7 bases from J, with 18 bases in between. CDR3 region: CASSHVVGQLIEAFF. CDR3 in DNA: TGCGCCAGCAGCCACGTCGTCGGACAGCTCATTGAAGCTTTCTTT.

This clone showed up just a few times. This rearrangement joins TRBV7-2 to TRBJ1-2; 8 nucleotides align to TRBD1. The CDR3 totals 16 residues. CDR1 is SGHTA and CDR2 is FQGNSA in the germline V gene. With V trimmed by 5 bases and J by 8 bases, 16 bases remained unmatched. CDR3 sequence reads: CASSLMAPSQGGGYTF. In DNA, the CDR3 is TGTGCCAGCAGCCTCATGGCGCCATCACAGGGGGGAGGCTACACCTTC.

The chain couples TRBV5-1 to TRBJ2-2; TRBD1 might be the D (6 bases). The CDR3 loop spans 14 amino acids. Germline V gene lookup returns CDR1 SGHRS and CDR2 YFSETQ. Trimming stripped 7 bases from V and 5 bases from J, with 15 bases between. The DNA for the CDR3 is TGCGCCAGCTCTAACAGGGAAAGGACCGGGGAGCTGTTTTTT. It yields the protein CASSNRERTGELFF.